The 9 T cell receptor beta chains listed next were all sequenced from one sample in a study of cytomegalovirus exposure and HLA in healthy donors. The PCR had 60 Vbeta and 13 Jbeta primers. Profiling relied on immunoSEQ multiplex PCR, and the TCRdb table lists in-frame clones only, not all of them. The sample holds 100,000 to 150,000 clones, approximately 80% seen once. Input material: PBMCs. The receptors derive from a man aged 25 to 45 in good health and CMV-seropositive.

This chain connects TRBV12-2 to TRBJ1-6. TRBV12-2 is labeled a pseudogene. This CDR3 is 22 amino acids long. For the CDR3, the DNA is TGTGCAAGTCGCACGAAAGGGAGGGAAAGGTCAGGGCCCAGCTCCTATAATTCACCCCTCCACTTT. Translation: CASRTKGRERSGPSSYNSPLHF.

This chain joins TRBV10-3 and TRBJ2-3; tentative D call: TRBD2 (5 bases). The CDR3 covers 16 residues. The germline gives CDR1 ENHRY, CDR2 SYGVKD. V was cut by 2 bases and J by 0 bases, with 12 bases left in between. The CDR3 nucleotides read TGTGCCATCAGTGAGGGACTGTCTCCTAGCACAGATACGCAGTATTTT. It codes for CAISEGLSPSTDTQYF.

This sequence joins TRBV27 and TRBJ2-1; D gene unclear. The germline CDR1 and CDR2 sequences are MNHEY and SMNVEV (reference sequence). Trimming took 3 bases from V and 6 from J, leaving 12 bases between them. This CDR3 contains 14 residues. The CDR3 loop is CASSLAGSGNEQFF. For the CDR3, the DNA is TGTGCCAGCAGTTTGGCCGGGTCGGGCAATGAGCAGTTCTTC.

The rearrangement links TRBV11-1 to TRBJ2-7, with 8 bases matching TRBD2. Trimming took 4 bases from V and 6 from J; bases not matched to a gene: 5. The CDR3 has 13 residues. From germline, CDR1 is SGHAT and CDR2 FQDESV (reference sequence). The CDR3 is CASSWGLVGEQYF. CDR3 coding DNA: TGTGCCAGCAGCTGGGGACTAGTGGGCGAGCAGTACTTC. Full variable domain (remainder filled in from reference TRBV11-1 and TRBJ2-7): EAEVAQSPRYKITEKSQAVAFWCDPISGHATLYWYRQILGQGPELLVQFQDESVVDDSQLPKDRFSAERLKGVDSTLKIQPAELGDSAMYLCASSWGLVGEQYFGPGTRLTVT.

The CDR3 reads CASSLAVTGMNTEAFF. In nucleotides, the CDR3 is TGCGCCAGCAGCTTGGCCGTGACGGGGATGAACACTGAAGCTTTCTTT. The chain carries TRBV5-1 and TRBJ1-1, with D unresolved. The CDR3 runs 16 residues. The germline CDR1 and CDR2 sequences are SGHRS and YFSETQ. Trimming shortened V by 0 bases and J by 0 bases, and 12 bases separated the two germline ends.

This chain uses TRBV25-1 with TRBJ2-5; possible D gene TRBD2, 5 bases. The germline V gene encodes CDR1 MGHDK and CDR2 SYGVNS. The CDR3 is 15 residues long. The V end was cut by 5 bases, the J end by 4 bases, with 17 bases between. Written as DNA, the CDR3 is TGTGCCAGCAGTCCCGGGGTCGAAGGCGGAGAGACCCAGTACTTC. Amino acids: CASSPGVEGGETQYF.

This chain joins TRBV4-1 and TRBJ2-3, with TRBD1 matching over 7 bases. The J segment lost 0 bases and the V segment lost 3 bases, leaving 6 bases of the junction unmatched. CDR3 length: 16 amino acids. Germline V gives CDR1 MGHRA, CDR2 YSYEKL. The CDR3 loop is CASSQTTGISTDTQYF. CDR3 nucleotide sequence: TGCGCCAGCAGCCAGACGACAGGGATTAGCACAGATACGCAGTATTTT.

V gene TRBV7-7 combines with J gene TRBJ2-7; 8 bases agree with TRBD1. The V gene's germline CDR1 is SSHAT and CDR2 FNYEAQ (reference sequence). The CDR3 has 14 residues. V was clipped by 5 bases and J by 6 bases; unmatched bases: 9. DNA for the CDR3: TGTGCCAGCAGCGAGACCGGGACAGGCGCCGAGCAGTACTTC. This translates into CASSETGTGAEQYF. Looking up the rest from reference TRBV7-7 and TRBJ2-7 gives the full variable domain: GAGVSQSPRYKVTKRGQDVTLRCDPISSHATLYWYQQALGQGPEFLTYFNYEAQPDKSGLPSDRFSAERPEGSISTLTIQRTEQRDSAMYRCASSETGTGAEQYFGPGTRLTVT.

This clone has a handful of counts. The chain recombines TRBV4-1 with TRBJ1-2, with 8 bases identical to TRBD1. Germline assignment: CDR1 MGHRA and CDR2 YSYEKL. Trimming at V came to 1 base and at J to 9 bases, leaving 10 bases not matched to a gene. This CDR3 spans 15 amino acids. The CDR3 DNA sequence: TGCGCCAGCAGCCAAGTCGGACAGGGATTTTATAGCTACACCTTC. Its translation: CASSQVGQGFYSYTF.